This T cell receptor (beta chain) comes out of a study of cytomegalovirus exposure and HLA in healthy donors. On the study more broadly: HLA-typed donors were the source of 86 million or so unique TCRs held in an early data release.

Though probably carrying unrecorded immune exposures, donors were nominally healthy at sampling. This CDR3 is built from 15 residues. Unmatched junction bases numbered 4, after V lost 3 bases and J lost 5 bases. Germline values: CDR1 SGDLS, CDR2 YYNGEE. The PCR employed 60 Vbeta primers together with 13 Jbeta primers. Profiled with immunoSEQ multiplex PCR; TCRdb holds only in-frame clones, not every one. The table lists under 200,000 clones. This chain joins TRBV9 and TRBJ2-7, with 14 bases lining up with TRBD2. The sequence came from a man aged 25 to 40 in good health and CMV-seronegative. The sequenced sample consisted of PBMCs. The CDR3 reads CASSAPGLAGDEQYF. CDR3 DNA: TGTGCCAGCAGCGCCCCGGGACTAGCGGGAGACGAGCAGTACTTC.